This is a list of T cell receptor beta chains from one sample in a study of blood T cell repertoires in COVID-19. Assay: immunoSEQ multiplex PCR; the TCRdb copy retains only in-frame clones and omits some. The repertoire holds roughly 280,000 clones, 65% to 90% seen once, with nearly 2% in the top ten. Sequencing was done on a sample of peripheral blood. The receptors here all came from a young man with active or convalescent COVID-19. CDR3s include the opening cysteine and the closing phenylalanine or tryptophan. The D gene is left open where the match is weak. Not all rows give a size; the values are once, few, many and, for expanded clones, a class.

clone size	D gene	J gene	V gene	CDR3 protein	CDR3 DNA
-	-	TRBJ1-3	TRBV6-5	CASSPSGYTIYF	TGTGCCAGCAGTCCATCGGGTTACACCATATATTTT
-	TRBD1	TRBJ1-1	TRBV24-1	CATGDRPPFMNTEAFF	TGTGCCACCGGGGACAGGCCCCCTTTCATGAACACTGAAGCTTTCTTT
-	-	TRBJ1-1	TRBV3-1/TRBV3-2	CASSHLRNTEAFF	TGTGCCAGCAGCCATTTGAGGAACACTGAAGCTTTCTTT
once	-	TRBJ1-4	TRBV5-1	CASSPADSPNEKLFF	TGCGCCAGCAGCCCGGCGGACAGCCCTAATGAAAAACTGTTTTTT
-	-	TRBJ1-1	TRBV12-3/TRBV12-4	CASSLSQGMEAFF	TGTGCCAGCAGTTTATCGCAGGGAATGGAAGCTTTCTTT
-	-	TRBJ2-5	TRBV7-2	CASSLDRGTQYF	TGTGCCAGCAGCTTAGACCGGGGGACCCAGTACTTC
-	-	TRBJ2-5	TRBV9	CASSVRVGETQYF	TGTGCCAGCAGCGTACGGGTTGGAGAGACCCAGTACTTC
-	-	TRBJ1-4	TRBV18	CASSPPGVQGEKLFF	TGTGCCAGCTCACCACCGGGGGTACAGGGTGAAAAACTGTTTTTT
few	-	TRBJ1-2	TRBV2	CASGQDYGYTF	TGTGCCAGCGGCCAGGACTATGGCTACACCTTC
-	-	TRBJ2-5	TRBV3-1/TRBV3-2	CASSQGWLGWGDQETQYF	TGTGCCAGCAGCCAAGGCTGGTTGGGGTGGGGGGACCAAGAGACCCAGTACTTC
-	TRBD2	TRBJ2-1	TRBV30	CAWSVGAGGLNEQFF	TGTGCCTGGAGTGTAGGCGCGGGGGGGTTGAATGAGCAGTTCTTC
-	-	TRBJ1-3	TRBV9	CASSGGSSGNTIYF	TGTGCCAGCAGCGGAGGCAGCTCTGGAAACACCATATATTTT
-	-	TRBJ1-3	TRBV6-5	CASSTGQGNTIYF	TGTGCCAGCAGCACCGGACAGGGAAACACCATATATTTT
few	-	TRBJ1-6	TRBV18	CASSPDRWNSPLHF	TGTGCCAGCTCCCCCGACAGGTGGAATTCACCCCTCCACTTT
-	-	TRBJ1-1	TRBV11-2	CASSLGGNLNTEAFF	TGTGCCAGCAGCTTAGGAGGCAACTTGAACACTGAAGCTTTCTTT
-	-	TRBJ1-3	TRBV27	CASSPGGNSGNTIYF	TGTGCCAGCAGTCCCGGGGGGAACTCTGGAAACACCATATATTTT
-	-	TRBJ2-6	TRBV30	CASGSLSGANVLTF	TGTGCCTCCGGGTCACTCTCTGGGGCCAACGTCCTGACTTTC
-	TRBD1	TRBJ1-1	TRBV11-2	CASSGDRLENTEAFF	TGTGCCAGCAGCGGGGACAGGTTGGAGAACACTGAAGCTTTCTTT
once	-	TRBJ1-2	TRBV27	CASSRQGRRGYTF	TGTGCCAGCAGTCGGCAGGGGCGGCGGGGCTACACCTTC
-	-	TRBJ1-2	TRBV5-8	CASSLVGAFYGYTF	TGTGCCAGCAGCTTGGTGGGGGCGTTCTATGGCTACACCTTC
few	TRBD2	TRBJ2-1	TRBV5-4	CASSFKRGSYNEQFF	TGTGCCAGCAGCTTTAAGCGGGGCTCCTACAATGAGCAGTTCTTC
-	-	TRBJ1-3	TRBV2	CASTRGGAVTGNTIYF	TGTGCCAGCACCCGCGGGGGGGCGGTAACTGGAAACACCATATATTTT
-	TRBD2	TRBJ2-1	TRBV6-1	CASSEGGTSGSDNEQFF	TGTGCCAGCAGTGAAGGAGGGACTAGCGGGTCAGATAATGAGCAGTTCTTC
-	TRBD1	TRBJ1-4	TRBV5-6	CASRYWDRDEKLFF	TGTGCCAGCAGGTATTGGGACAGGGATGAAAAACTGTTTTTT
-	TRBD1	TRBJ1-5	TRBV6-5	CASSNRDRVGQPQHF	TGTGCCAGCAGTAACAGGGACAGGGTCGGTCAGCCCCAGCATTTT
-	TRBD2	TRBJ2-1	TRBV5-6	CASSLGLAFGEQFF	TGTGCCAGCAGCTTGGGACTAGCGTTCGGTGAGCAGTTCTTC
-	-	TRBJ2-7	TRBV5-1	CASSLVDSLSLGEQYF	TGCGCCAGCAGCTTGGTGGACAGTCTGAGTTTAGGGGAGCAGTACTTC
-	TRBD2	TRBJ2-1	TRBV7-3	CASSPSGLGLYNEQFF	TGTGCCAGCAGCCCGTCGGGACTAGGTTTATACAATGAGCAGTTCTTC
-	-	TRBJ1-2	TRBV6-5	CASSYLQGQTTF	TGTGCCAGCAGTTACCTACAGGGACAAACGACCTTC
-	TRBD2	TRBJ2-2	TRBV9	CASSPGLAGDLANTGELFF	TGTGCCAGCAGCCCTGGACTAGCGGGGGATCTCGCGAACACCGGGGAGCTGTTTTTT
-	TRBD1	TRBJ1-5	TRBV2	CASSNEGQGRSSNQPQHF	TGTGCCAGCAGTAACGAGGGACAGGGACGAAGTAGCAATCAGCCCCAGCATTTT
-	TRBD1	TRBJ1-5	TRBV27	CASSLGRQGLNQPQHF	TGTGCCAGCAGTTTGGGTAGACAGGGGCTAAATCAGCCCCAGCATTTT
-	TRBD1	TRBJ1-4	TRBV7-2	CVSSVSGQRNEKLFF	TGTGTCAGCAGCGTTTCGGGACAGAGAAATGAAAAACTGTTTTTT
-	-	TRBJ1-4	TRBV29-1	CSVEDGEKLFF	TGCAGCGTTGAAGACGGTGAAAAACTGTTTTTT
-	-	TRBJ2-1	TRBV19	CASKVGDTYNEQFF	TGTGCCAGTAAGGTGGGAGATACCTACAATGAGCAGTTCTTC
once	TRBD1	TRBJ1-5	TRBV30	CAWKDDRGNQPQHF	TGTGCCTGGAAGGACGACAGGGGAAATCAGCCCCAGCATTTT
-	-	TRBJ1-6	TRBV27	CASSLLGGSSYNSPLHF	TGTGCCAGCAGTTTACTTGGGGGGAGCTCCTATAATTCACCCCTCCACTTT
-	TRBD1	TRBJ2-5	TRBV5-1	CASSWTGGVAETQYF	TGCGCCAGCAGCTGGACAGGGGGTGTTGCAGAGACCCAGTACTTC
-	-	TRBJ2-3	TRBV5-6	CASSLGGVDTQYF	TGTGCCAGCAGCTTGGGGGGCGTGGATACGCAGTATTTT
-	TRBD1	TRBJ1-2	TRBV6-5	CASSYDGTGYGYTF	TGTGCCAGCAGTTACGATGGGACAGGCTATGGCTACACCTTC
-	TRBD1	TRBJ1-2	TRBV12-3/TRBV12-4	CASSLTGDYGYTF	TGTGCCAGCAGTTTGACAGGGGACTATGGCTACACCTTC
once	TRBD1	TRBJ2-2	TRBV27	CASSLRGIGTGGSGELFF	TGTGCCAGCAGTTTAAGAGGGATCGGGACAGGGGGATCCGGGGAGCTGTTTTTT
-	TRBD1	TRBJ2-3	TRBV6-2/TRBV6-3	CASSLQPGQGMDTQYF	TGTGCCAGCAGCCTTCAACCGGGACAGGGGATGGATACGCAGTATTTT
-	-	TRBJ1-3	TRBV23-1	CASSHYRGGPSGNTIYF	TGCGCCAGCAGTCACTATCGCGGGGGTCCCTCTGGAAACACCATATATTTT
-	-	TRBJ1-1	TRBV30	CASTRFAEAFF	TGTGCCTCTACCCGATTTGCTGAAGCTTTCTTT
once	TRBD1	TRBJ2-1	TRBV18	CASSPRGQGIDNEQFF	TGTGCCAGCTCACCGCGGGGACAGGGAATTGATAATGAGCAGTTCTTC
-	TRBD1	TRBJ1-1	TRBV4-1	CASSHHRGLGDTEAFF	TGCGCCAGCAGCCATCACAGGGGGCTAGGGGACACTGAAGCTTTCTTT
once	-	TRBJ2-7	TRBV14	CASSQDSVSYEQYF	TGTGCCAGCAGCCAAGATTCGGTCTCCTACGAGCAGTACTTC
-	-	TRBJ2-1	TRBV27	CASISLALPYNEQFF	TGTGCCAGCATCTCTCTAGCACTTCCCTACAATGAGCAGTTCTTC
-	TRBD2	TRBJ2-3	TRBV29-1	CSVFLAGSTDTQYF	TGCAGCGTTTTTCTAGCGGGAAGCACAGATACGCAGTATTTT
many	-	TRBJ2-1	TRBV2	CASSVSRDIYNEQFF	TGTGCCAGCAGTGTCAGCCGGGACATATACAATGAGCAGTTCTTC
once	TRBD1	TRBJ2-3	TRBV5-4	CASSSYSGTGGTDTQYF	TGTGCCAGCAGCTCCTACTCCGGGACAGGGGGTACAGATACGCAGTATTTT
-	-	TRBJ2-2	TRBV12-2	CASRPRSGPGGELFF	TGTGCAAGTCGCCCGAGGAGCGGGCCTGGCGGGGAGCTGTTTTTT
-	-	TRBJ1-2	TRBV27	CASSLRGSNYGYTF	TGTGCCAGCAGTTTAAGGGGGAGTAACTATGGCTACACCTTC
-	-	TRBJ2-7	TRBV2	CASFIWAGVYHEQYF	TGTGCCAGCTTCATTTGGGCAGGGGTTTATCACGAGCAGTACTTC